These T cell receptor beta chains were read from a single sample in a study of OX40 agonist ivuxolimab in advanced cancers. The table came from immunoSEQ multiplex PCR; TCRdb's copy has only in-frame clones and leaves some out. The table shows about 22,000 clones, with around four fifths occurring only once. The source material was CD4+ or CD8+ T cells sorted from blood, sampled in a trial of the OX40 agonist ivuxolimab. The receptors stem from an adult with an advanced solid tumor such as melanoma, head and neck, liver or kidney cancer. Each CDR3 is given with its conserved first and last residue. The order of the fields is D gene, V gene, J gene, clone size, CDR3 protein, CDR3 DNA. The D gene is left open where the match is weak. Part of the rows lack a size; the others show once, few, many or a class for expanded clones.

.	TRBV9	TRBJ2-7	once	CASSPRAAGSYEQYF	TGTGCCAGCAGCCCCCGGGCCGCAGGATCCTACGAGCAGTACTTC
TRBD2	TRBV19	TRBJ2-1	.	CASSFRRPRGAPNEQFF	TGTGCCAGTAGCTTCCGCCGCCCGCGGGGGGCCCCGAATGAGCAGTTCTTC
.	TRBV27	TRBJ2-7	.	CASSSSHTDSYEQYF	TGTGCCAGCAGTTCCTCCCACACGGACTCCTACGAGCAGTACTTC
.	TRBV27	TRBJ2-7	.	CASSLASRDMVRWYF	TGTGCCAGCAGTTTAGCATCCCGGGATATGGTTAGGTGGTACTTC
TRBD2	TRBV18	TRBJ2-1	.	CASSLGSGFLEDEQFF	TGTGCCAGCTCACTGGGTAGCGGGTTCCTCGAGGATGAGCAGTTCTTC
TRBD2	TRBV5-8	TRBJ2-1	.	CANAHPSGGAGEQFF	TGTGCCAACGCCCACCCTAGCGGGGGGGCGGGTGAGCAGTTCTTC
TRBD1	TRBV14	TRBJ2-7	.	CASRSTGESSYEQYF	TGTGCCAGCAGGTCAACAGGGGAAAGCTCCTACGAGCAGTACTTC
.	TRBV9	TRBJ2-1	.	CASSAPPYRSYNEQFF	TGTGCCAGCAGCGCCCCTCCATATCGCTCCTACAATGAGCAGTTCTTC
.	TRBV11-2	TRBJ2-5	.	CASSYNRQTQYF	TGTGCCAGCAGCTATAATAGGCAGACCCAGTACTTC
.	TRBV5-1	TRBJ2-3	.	CASSAGWGESTDTQYF	TGCGCCAGCAGCGCCGGTTGGGGGGAATCGACAGATACGCAGTATTTT
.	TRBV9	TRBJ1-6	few	CASSVGRGEPLHF	TGTGCCAGCAGCGTAGGGAGGGGGGAACCCCTCCACTTT
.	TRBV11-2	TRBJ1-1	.	CASSPLGAGTNTEAFF	TGTGCCAGCAGCCCCCTTGGGGCCGGAACGAACACTGAAGCTTTCTTT
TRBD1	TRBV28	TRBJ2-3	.	CASSSRQGPPLDTQYF	TGTGCCAGCAGTTCCCGACAGGGGCCGCCCCTGGATACGCAGTATTTT
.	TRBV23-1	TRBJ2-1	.	CASSQSNREGLSYNEQFF	TGCGCCAGCAGTCAATCAAACAGGGAGGGCCTATCCTACAATGAGCAGTTCTTC
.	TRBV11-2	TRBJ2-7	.	CASSLGGNSYEQYF	TGTGCCAGCAGCTTAGGCGGCAACTCCTACGAGCAGTACTTC
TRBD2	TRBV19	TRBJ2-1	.	CASSWGGSGGAEEQFF	TGTGCCAGTAGTTGGGGTGGCAGCGGGGGGGCGGAGGAGCAGTTCTTC
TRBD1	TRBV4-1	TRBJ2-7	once	CASSWDRGYEQYF	TGCGCCAGCAGCTGGGACAGGGGCTACGAGCAGTACTTC
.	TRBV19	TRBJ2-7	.	CVSSSGRLSHEQYF	TGTGTCAGTTCCTCAGGTAGGCTGTCCCACGAGCAGTACTTC
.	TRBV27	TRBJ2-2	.	CATTTAAKNTGELFF	TGTGCCACGACGACGGCCGCTAAGAACACCGGGGAGCTGTTTTTT
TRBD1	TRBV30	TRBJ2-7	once	CAWEGAGPGSEQYF	TGTGCCTGGGAGGGGGCTGGACCGGGGAGCGAGCAGTACTTC
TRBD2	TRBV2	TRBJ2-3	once	CASKLAGSGGSRTDTQYF	TGTGCCAGCAAACTAGCGGGGAGTGGGGGGTCTCGCACAGATACGCAGTATTTT
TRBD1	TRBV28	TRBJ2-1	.	CASKQGEYDEQFF	TGTGCCAGCAAACAGGGGGAATACGATGAGCAGTTCTTC
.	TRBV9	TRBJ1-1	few	CASSVIQGNTEAFF	TGTGCCAGCAGCGTTATTCAGGGTAACACTGAAGCTTTCTTT
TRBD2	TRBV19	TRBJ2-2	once	CASGGTGELFF	TGTGCCAGCGGGGGGACCGGGGAGCTGTTTTTT
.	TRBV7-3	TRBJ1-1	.	CASSLTSLQGEAFF	TGTGCCAGCAGCTTAACTTCATTGCAGGGAGAAGCTTTCTTT
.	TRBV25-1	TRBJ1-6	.	CASSELGNSPLHF	TGTGCCAGCAGTGAATTGGGGAATTCACCCCTCCACTTT
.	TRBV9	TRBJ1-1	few	CASSGANTEAFF	TGTGCCAGCAGCGGGGCTAACACTGAAGCTTTCTTT
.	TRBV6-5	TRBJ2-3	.	CASSYSPGTDTQYF	TGTGCCAGCAGTTACTCCCCAGGGACAGATACGCAGTATTTT
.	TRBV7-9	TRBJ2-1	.	CASSNEQFF	TGTGCCAGCAGTAATGAGCAGTTCTTC
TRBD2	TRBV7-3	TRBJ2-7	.	CASSYLSGRSSYEQYF	TGTGCCAGCAGCTACCTCAGCGGGAGGAGCTCCTACGAGCAGTACTTC
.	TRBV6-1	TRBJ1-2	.	CASSVYYGYTF	TGTGCCAGCAGTGTCTACTATGGCTACACCTTC
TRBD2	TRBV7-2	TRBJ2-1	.	CASSLLAGGRGEQFF	TGTGCCAGCAGCTTACTAGCGGGGGGGCGTGGTGAGCAGTTCTTC
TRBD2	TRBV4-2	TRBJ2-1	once	CASSSGGGFYNEQFF	TGTGCCAGCAGCTCCGGGGGGGGCTTCTACAATGAGCAGTTCTTC
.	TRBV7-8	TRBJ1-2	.	CASSLETLNYGYTF	TGTGCCAGCAGCTTAGAAACGCTCAACTATGGCTACACCTTC
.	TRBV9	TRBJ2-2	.	CASSGFETEPRFDTGELFF	TGTGCCAGCAGCGGTTTTGAGACCGAGCCCCGTTTTGACACCGGGGAGCTGTTTTTT
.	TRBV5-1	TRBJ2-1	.	CASSIDSYNEQFF	TGCGCCAGCAGCATTGACAGCTACAATGAGCAGTTCTTC
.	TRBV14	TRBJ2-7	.	CASSQGDTGYEQYF	TGTGCCAGCAGCCAAGGGGACACCGGCTACGAGCAGTACTTC
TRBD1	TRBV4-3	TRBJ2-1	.	CASGKDRGVYNEQFF	TGCGCCAGCGGGAAGGACAGGGGGGTTTACAATGAGCAGTTCTTC
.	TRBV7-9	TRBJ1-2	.	CASSLVANYGYTF	TGTGCCAGCAGCTTAGTCGCTAACTATGGCTACACCTTC
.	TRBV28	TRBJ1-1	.	CASSTIIPIDGAFF	TGTGCCAGCAGTACCATTATTCCGATTGACGGGGCTTTCTTT
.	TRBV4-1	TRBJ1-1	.	CASSQVVPAEAFF	TGCGCCAGCAGCCAAGTAGTGCCAGCAGAAGCTTTCTTT
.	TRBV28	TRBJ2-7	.	CASSFGGNSYEQYF	TGTGCCAGCAGTTTCGGTGGAAACTCCTACGAGCAGTACTTC
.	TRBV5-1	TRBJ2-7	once	CASSLSKRARDEQYF	TGCGCCAGCAGCTTAAGCAAGCGGGCGCGTGACGAGCAGTACTTC
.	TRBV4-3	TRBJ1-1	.	CASSQGARQPNTEAFF	TGCGCCAGCAGCCAAGGGGCCCGACAGCCCAACACTGAAGCTTTCTTT
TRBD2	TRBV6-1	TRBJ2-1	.	CASTRGTSGYNEQFF	TGTGCCAGCACCAGAGGGACTAGCGGTTACAATGAGCAGTTCTTC
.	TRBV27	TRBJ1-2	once	CASSFSAGYGYTF	TGTGCCAGCAGTTTCTCGGCGGGCTATGGCTACACCTTC
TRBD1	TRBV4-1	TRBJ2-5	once	CASSQDGQGAGETQYF	TGCGCCAGCAGCCAAGATGGACAGGGGGCGGGAGAGACCCAGTACTTC
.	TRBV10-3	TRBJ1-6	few	CAITPGVNSPLHF	TGTGCCATCACCCCTGGGGTAAATTCACCCCTCCACTTT
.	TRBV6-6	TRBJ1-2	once	CASSDSLSYGYTF	TGTGCCAGTTCGGACAGTTTAAGCTATGGCTACACCTTC
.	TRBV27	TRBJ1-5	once	CASSLGPNQPQHF	TGTGCCAGCAGTTTGGGGCCTAATCAGCCCCAGCATTTT
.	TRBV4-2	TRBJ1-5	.	CASSQDKGSNQPQHF	TGTGCCAGCAGCCAAGATAAGGGTAGCAATCAGCCCCAGCATTTT
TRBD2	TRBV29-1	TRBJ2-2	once	CSVGSGGASGELFF	TGCAGCGTGGGCAGCGGGGGGGCTTCCGGGGAGCTGTTTTTT
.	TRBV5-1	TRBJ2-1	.	CASLGQGYNEQFF	TGCGCCAGCTTGGGGCAAGGATACAATGAGCAGTTCTTC